The source of this T cell receptor (beta chain) is a study of post-analysis software for immune sequencing data. Study conclusions and caveats: Patients used about 5 TRBV segments, including TRBV5-6, TRBV5-1 and TRBV20-1, more often than controls.

Turning to this clonotype: Its target is unknown.

The CDR3 totals 12 residues. Trimming removed 4 bases from V and 10 bases from J, with 13 bases in between. Germline V gene lookup returns CDR1 MDHEN and CDR2 SYDVKM. Prepared TCR beta cDNA libraries contained unique molecular identifiers. In TCRdb, the PCR reads were re-called with MiXCR into one record per CDR3 protein. The table has 700,000 to 800,000 distinct CDR3 sequences, about 27% seen once. The clonotype comes from a girl aged 10 to 17 with multiple sclerosis. The chain carries TRBV28 and TRBJ2-5, with D uncertain. Sequenced material: blood. The CDR3 sequence is CASSWPAVVQYF. The CDR3 nucleotides are TGTGCCAGCAGTTGGCCAGCAGTGGTCCAGTACTTC.